The 4 T cell receptor beta chains presented below share a single source sample, sequenced in a study of blood T cell repertoires in COVID-19. TCRdb keeps only in-frame clones here, not all; method: immunoSEQ multiplex PCR. In the table there are around 150,000 clones, roughly 90% of which are singletons. Sequencing was performed on peripheral blood. These TCRs come from a man aged 50 to 60 with active or convalescent COVID-19.

The chain has TRBV28 and TRBJ1-2, with TRBD1 identical over 8 bases. The V segment lost 7 bases and the J segment 8 bases; nucleotides outside the gene matches: 3. The CDR3 is made up of 11 amino acids. In germline, CDR1 is MDHEN, CDR2 SYDVKM. As DNA, the CDR3 is TGTGCCAGCACCGCAGGGGGCGGCTACACCTTC. Translated: CASTAGGGYTF.

The chain uses TRBV5-5 and TRBJ2-1, with D perhaps matching TRBD1 (5 bases). Per the germline V gene, CDR1 is SGHKS and CDR2 is YYEKEE (reference sequence). V was trimmed by 2 bases and J by 7 bases, leaving 16 bases between them. The CDR3 is 15 amino acids. The CDR3 DNA reads as TGTGCCAGCAGCTTTTTTCCAGGGCAGTCGAATGAGCAGTTCTTC. It encodes CASSFFPGQSNEQFF.

The table lists this clone with a count of one. The V call is TRBV10-3, the J call TRBJ2-4; unclear D gene. Trimming took off 0 bases at V and 7 bases at J, with 10 bases between the two ends. There are 14 residues in the CDR3. Germline lookup yields CDR1 ENHRY and CDR2 SYGVKD. The CDR3 protein is CAISESNWRNIQYF. The CDR3, as DNA: TGTGCCATCAGTGAGTCGAATTGGCGGAACATTCAGTACTTC.

The chain has TRBV18 and TRBJ2-3, with unresolved D. This CDR3 has 11 amino acids. CDR1 is KGHSH, CDR2 LQKENI, per germline. V was cut by 6 bases and J by 4 bases, with 5 bases left in between. In nucleotides, the CDR3 is TGTGCCAGCTCCACTTCAGATACGCAGTATTTT. It encodes CASSTSDTQYF. Looking up the rest from reference TRBV18 and TRBJ2-3 gives the full variable domain: NAGVMQNPRHLVRRRGQEARLRCSPMKGHSHVYWYRQLPEEGLKFMVYLQKENIIDESGMPKERFSAEFPKEGPSILRIQQVVRGDSAAYFCASSTSDTQYFGPGTRLTVL.